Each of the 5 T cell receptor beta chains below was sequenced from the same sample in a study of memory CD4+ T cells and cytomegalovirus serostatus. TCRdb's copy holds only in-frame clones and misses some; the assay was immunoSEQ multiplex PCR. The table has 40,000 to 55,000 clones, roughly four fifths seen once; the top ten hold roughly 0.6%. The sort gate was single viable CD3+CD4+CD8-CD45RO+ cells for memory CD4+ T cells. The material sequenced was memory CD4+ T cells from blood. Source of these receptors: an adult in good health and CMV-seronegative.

The CDR3, as DNA: TGTGCCAGCAGCCCCGTAGCAGGGGGGAGGGGAACGCAGTATTTT. Encoded protein: CASSPVAGGRGTQYF. The chain carries TRBV7-2 and TRBJ2-3; TRBD1 or TRBD2 may be the D gene (7 bases each). The CDR3 is 15 amino acids. From germline, CDR1 is SGHTA and CDR2 FQGNSA. Deletions cut 5 bases from V and 9 bases from J, with 21 bases between. Based on the CDR3 plus reference TRBV7-2 and TRBJ2-3, the full variable domain is GAGVSQSPSNKVTEKGKDVELRCDPISGHTALYWYRQSLGQGLEFLIYFQGNSAPDKSGLPSDRFSAERTGGSVSTLTIQRTQQEDSAVYLCASSPVAGGRGTQYFGPGTRLTVL.

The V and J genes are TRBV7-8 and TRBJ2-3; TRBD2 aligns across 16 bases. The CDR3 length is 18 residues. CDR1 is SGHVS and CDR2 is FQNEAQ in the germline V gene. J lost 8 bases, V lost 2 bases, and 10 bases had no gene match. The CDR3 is CASSLSSGTSGGDRTQYF. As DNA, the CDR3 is TGTGCCAGCAGCTTATCTTCTGGGACTAGCGGGGGGGATCGTACGCAGTATTTT.

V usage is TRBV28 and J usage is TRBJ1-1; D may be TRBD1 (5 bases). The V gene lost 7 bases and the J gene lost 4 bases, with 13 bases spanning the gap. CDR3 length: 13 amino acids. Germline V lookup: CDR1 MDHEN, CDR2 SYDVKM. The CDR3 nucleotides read TGTGCCAGCACCGAAACAGGTCGCACTGAAGCTTTCTTT. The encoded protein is CASTETGRTEAFF.

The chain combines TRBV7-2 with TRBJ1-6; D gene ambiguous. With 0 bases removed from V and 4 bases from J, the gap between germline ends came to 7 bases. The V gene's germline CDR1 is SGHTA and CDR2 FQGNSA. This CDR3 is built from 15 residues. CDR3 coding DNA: TGTGCCAGCAGCTTAGCCTTGGCTTATAATTCACCCCTCCACTTT. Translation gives CASSLALAYNSPLHF.

CDR3 loop: CASSNDRETFF. Here the CDR3 DNA reads TGTGCCAGCAGTAACGACAGGGAAACTTTCTTT. This rearrangement joins TRBV27 to TRBJ1-1; 7 bases are shared with TRBD1. The CDR3 consists of 11 residues. Germline values: CDR1 MNHEY, CDR2 SMNVEV (reference sequence). Trimming took 5 bases from V and 12 from J; bases not matched to a gene: 6.